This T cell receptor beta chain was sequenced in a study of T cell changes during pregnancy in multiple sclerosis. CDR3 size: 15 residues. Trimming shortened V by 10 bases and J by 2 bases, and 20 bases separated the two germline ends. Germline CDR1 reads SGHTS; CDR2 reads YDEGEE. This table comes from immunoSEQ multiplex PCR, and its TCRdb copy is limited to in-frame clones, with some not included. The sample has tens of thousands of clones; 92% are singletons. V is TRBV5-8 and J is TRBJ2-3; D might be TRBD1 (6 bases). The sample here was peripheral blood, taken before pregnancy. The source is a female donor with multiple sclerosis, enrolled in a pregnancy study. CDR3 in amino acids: CAFSRGQINTDTQYF. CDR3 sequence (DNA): TGTGCCTTCTCCCGAGGACAGATCAACACAGATACGCAGTATTTT.